These 27 T cell receptor beta chains share one sample of origin, sequenced in a study of prognosis after radiotherapy for stage I lung cancer. It was by two-round multiplex PCR that TCR beta CDR3 was amplified from genomic DNA. Primers specific to each TRBV and TRBJ gene were used in first-round PCR. TCRdb re-derived calls from the multiplex PCR reads in MiXCR, one entry per CDR3 protein. The sample lists about 36,000 distinct CDR3 sequences; around 30% were seen once. Sequenced material: PBMCs, taken before or after stereotactic body radiation therapy (not recorded which). The receptors derive from a donor aged 50 or older with non-small cell lung cancer.

This clonotype was recorded many times. The genes are TRBV12-3 or TRBV12-4 and TRBJ1-1; D is possibly TRBD1 (6 bases). Trimming cost V 3 bases and J 4 bases, with 9 bases left between them. The CDR3 has 13 amino acids. In nucleotides, the CDR3 is TGTGCCAGCAGTTTCCAAGGGGGCACTGAAGCTTTCTTT. As protein: CASSFQGGTEAFF.

This clonotype was seen a handful of times. This chain links TRBV6-5 with TRBJ2-3; 8 bases map to TRBD2. This CDR3 comprises 15 residues. The V segment lost 2 bases and the J segment 0 bases; nucleotides outside the gene matches: 1. In germline, CDR1 is MNHEY, CDR2 SVGAGI. CDR3 in amino acids: CASSYASGSTDTQYF. In DNA form, the CDR3 reads TGTGCCAGCAGTTACGCTAGCGGGAGCACAGATACGCAGTATTTT.

This clonotype occurred many times. The rearrangement uses TRBV6-2 or TRBV6-3 and TRBJ2-5; perhaps D is TRBD1 or TRBD2 (7 bases each). The CDR3 is 13 amino acids. Germline loops: CDR1 MNHEY, CDR2 SVGEGT. Trimming cost V 8 bases and J 4 bases, with 14 bases left between them. CDR3 bases: TGTGCCAGCGGGGGCAGGGGGGGAGAGACCCAGTACTTC. Translation gives CASGGRGGETQYF.

In this sample, this clonotype turned up many times. The chain is built from TRBV20-1 and TRBJ1-4, with TRBD1 matching over 8 bases. The CDR3 is made up of 12 amino acids. Losses at the gene ends were 6 bases for V and 8 bases for J; bases not matched to a gene: 5. CDR1 and CDR2 (germline): DFQATT, SNEGSKA (reference sequence). CDR3 protein: CSADRGGEKLFF. The CDR3 coding sequence is TGCAGTGCAGACAGGGGTGGGGAAAAACTGTTTTTT.

To note about this clonotype: The likely explanation is a read error, given a far larger clone one base away. The V and J genes are TRBV10-3 and TRBJ2-1; tentatively, D is TRBD1 (6 bases). Trimming shortened V by 5 bases and J by 1 base, and 12 bases separated the two germline ends. Germline assignment: CDR1 ENHRY and CDR2 SYGVKD. CDR3 size: 15 residues. CDR3 in DNA: TGTGCCATCAGTTTATGGACAGCTTCCTACAATGAGCAGTTCTTC. It codes for CAISLWTASYNEQFF.

The chain couples TRBV11-2 to TRBJ2-2; D remains ambiguous. Trimming took 5 bases from V and 1 from J, leaving 14 bases between them. CDR3 length equals 16 residues. Germline CDR1 SGHAT, CDR2 FQNNGV. In DNA form, the CDR3 reads TGTGCCAGCAGCGGGCTGGCGGTCGGGAACACCGGGGAGCTGTTTTTT. Encoded protein: CASSGLAVGNTGELFF.

The sample holds many counts of this clonotype. The chain employs TRBV7-3 and TRBJ2-1; D is perhaps TRBD1 (5 bases). This CDR3 has 15 residues. V shed 5 bases and J shed 0 bases, with 11 bases lying between them. The V gene's germline CDR1 is SGHTA and CDR2 FQGTGA. The CDR3 DNA is TGTGCCAGCAGCGCCTCAGGGTACTCCTACAATGAGCAGTTCTTC. Protein product: CASSASGYSYNEQFF. The whole variable domain, filled in from reference TRBV7-3 and TRBJ2-1, reads GAGVSQTPSNKVTEKGKYVELRCDPISGHTALYWYRQSLGQGPEFLIYFQGTGAADDSGLPNDRFFAVRPEGSVSTLKIQRTERGDSAVYLCASSASGYSYNEQFFGPGTRLTVL.

V usage is TRBV11-3 and J usage is TRBJ2-1; D may be TRBD2 (6 bases). V dropped 0 bases and J dropped 7 bases, with 16 bases sitting between them. The CDR3 spans 16 residues. Looked up from germline, CDR1 is SGHNT and CDR2 is YENEEA. The CDR3: CASSLDGGVVLNEQFF. The CDR3 coding sequence is TGTGCCAGCAGCTTAGACGGCGGGGTGGTTCTTAATGAGCAGTTCTTC.

This clonotype was recorded at least ten times. The J gene is TRBJ2-7, the V gene TRBV5-8; D gene uncertain. V was trimmed by 2 bases and J by 4 bases, leaving 7 bases between them. CDR3 length: 12 residues. The germline CDR1 and CDR2 sequences are SGHTS and YDEGEE. This chain's CDR3 is CASSFGIYEQYF. CDR3 bases: TGTGCCAGCAGCTTTGGGATTTACGAGCAGTACTTC.

This clonotype was picked up many times. The chain couples TRBV14 to TRBJ2-1; D may be TRBD1 (5 bases). V gave up 4 bases and J gave up 1 base, with 14 bases separating them. The CDR3 runs 16 residues. Germline CDR1 SGHDN, CDR2 FVKESK. CDR3 sequence (DNA): TGTGCCAGCAGCCCTGGGGCCAGTACGTCCTACAATGAGCAGTTCTTC. This gives the protein CASSPGASTSYNEQFF.

This clonotype has a count of ten or more. The V call is TRBV5-1, the J call TRBJ1-2; D is perhaps TRBD1 (6 bases). The V end lost 4 bases, the J end lost 2 bases, and 12 bases lay between the germline ends. CDR1 SGHRS and CDR2 YFSETQ come from the germline V gene. The CDR3 runs to 14 residues. In DNA, the CDR3 is TGCGCCAGCAGCCCGGGACATACCAACTATGGCTACACCTTC. Translated, it gives CASSPGHTNYGYTF.

This clonotype showed up many times. The rearrangement uses TRBV9 and TRBJ2-1; D may correspond to TRBD1 or TRBD2 (6 bases each). There are 14 residues in the CDR3. Germline loops: CDR1 SGDLS, CDR2 YYNGEE. Trimming pared 3 bases from V and 4 bases from J, leaving 11 bases between. In nucleotides, the CDR3 is TGTGCCAGCAGCGGGGGGGCGGTTTACAATGAGCAGTTCTTC. Its translation: CASSGGAVYNEQFF.

The chain carries TRBV6-4 and TRBJ1-1; 7 nucleotides line up with TRBD1. The ends lost 5 bases at V and 4 bases at J; junction bases unmatched: 4. This CDR3 has 13 amino acids. CDR1 MRHNA and CDR2 SNTAGT come from the germline V gene. CDR3: CASSTGDGTEAFF. CDR3 nucleotides: TGTGCCAGCAGTACAGGGGACGGCACTGAAGCTTTCTTT.

This clonotype came up many times. The rearrangement joins TRBV7-9 to TRBJ2-7, with TRBD1 identical over 9 bases. With V trimmed by 6 bases and J by 1 base, 4 bases remained unmatched. Germline V lookup: CDR1 SEHNR, CDR2 FQNEAQ (reference sequence). The CDR3 consists of 14 residues. For the CDR3, the DNA is TGTGCCAGCAGTATGGGACAGGGTTCCTACGAGCAGTACTTC. It yields the protein CASSMGQGSYEQYF.

At least ten counts were recorded for this clonotype. This chain joins TRBV15 and TRBJ2-7; no definite D call. Germline loops: CDR1 LNHNV, CDR2 YYDKDF (reference sequence). V dropped 0 bases and J dropped 3 bases, with 12 bases sitting between them. This CDR3 contains 15 residues. CDR3 protein: CATSRDLGWGYEQYF. CDR3 nucleotide sequence: TGTGCCACCAGCAGAGATTTGGGGTGGGGCTACGAGCAGTACTTC. Full variable domain (outside the CDR3, taken from reference TRBV15 and TRBJ2-7): DAMVIQNPRYQVTQFGKPVTLSCSQTLNHNVMYWYQQKSSQAPKLLFHYYDKDFNNEADTPDNFQSRRPNTSFCFLDIRSPGLGDTAMYLCATSRDLGWGYEQYFGPGTRLTVT.

The genes are TRBV24-1 and TRBJ2-1; 9 nucleotides match TRBD2. This CDR3 spans 17 amino acids. Trimming at V came to 3 bases and at J to 1 base, leaving 6 bases not matched to a gene. Germline V gives CDR1 KGHDR, CDR2 SFDVKD. CDR3 amino acids: CATSDVTSGGSYNEQFF. The CDR3, as DNA: TGTGCCACCAGTGATGTGACTAGCGGTGGTTCCTACAATGAGCAGTTCTTC.

This clonotype showed up many times. The rearrangement joins TRBV18 to TRBJ2-3; possibly TRBD1 for D (5 bases). Trimming took 5 bases from V and 5 from J, leaving 11 bases between them. Germline lookup yields CDR1 KGHSH and CDR2 LQKENI. The CDR3 spans 13 residues. CDR3 region: CASSVGERDTQYF. The CDR3 DNA sequence: TGTGCCAGCTCAGTAGGGGAACGAGATACGCAGTATTTT.

This clonotype was observed at least ten times. The chain couples TRBV19 to TRBJ2-6; D unclear. There are 13 residues in the CDR3. Germline V CDR1 and CDR2: LNHDA, SQIVND (reference sequence). With 4 bases removed from V and 2 bases from J, the gap between germline ends came to 3 bases. The CDR3: CASSSTGANVLTF. The DNA for the CDR3 is TGTGCCAGTAGTAGCACTGGGGCCAACGTCCTGACTTTC.

The chain has TRBV11-2 and TRBJ2-1; D not certain. The germline V and J ends were trimmed by 1 base and 2 bases, with 12 bases remaining between them. This CDR3 is 16 amino acids long. Germline V gene data show CDR1 as SGHAT and CDR2 as FQNNGV. The CDR3 loop is CASSLGGVVPYNEQFF. The CDR3 DNA reads as TGTGCCAGCAGCTTAGGCGGCGTGGTGCCCTACAATGAGCAGTTCTTC. The whole variable domain, remainder taken from reference TRBV11-2 and TRBJ2-1, is EAGVAQSPRYKIIEKRQSVAFWCNPISGHATLYWYQQILGQGPKLLIQFQNNGVVDDSQLPKDRFSAERLKGVDSTLKIQPAKLEDSAVYLCASSLGGVVPYNEQFFGPGTRLTVL.

With respect to this clonotype: This sequence may be a read error, since a much larger clone differs from it by one base. The V call is TRBV29-1, the J call TRBJ2-3; 8 bases fit TRBD2. This CDR3 is 15 amino acids long. V trimming: 4 bases; J trimming: 6 bases; junction bases outside the gene matches: 12. CDR1 and CDR2 from the germline V gene are SQVTM and ANQGSEA. The CDR3, as DNA: TGCAGCGTTGGCCAGGGCGGGGGGACTCGGGATACGCAGTATTTT. Residues: CSVGQGGGTRDTQYF.

This clonotype was counted at least ten times. The J gene is TRBJ1-3, the V gene TRBV28; 8 positions match TRBD1. Germline V CDR1 and CDR2: MDHEN, SYDVKM. This CDR3 comprises 14 residues. CDR3 nucleotide sequence: TGTGCAACTATTCAGGGGGCGGGAGGAAACACCATATATTTT. Its translation: CATIQGAGGNTIYF.

The chain couples TRBV29-1 to TRBJ1-1; D ambiguous. The CDR3 is 11 residues long. The germline V and J ends were trimmed by 2 bases and 11 bases, with 12 bases remaining between them. Germline V gene lookup returns CDR1 SQVTM and CDR2 ANQGSEA. CDR3 amino acids: CSVEHSSRAFF. The CDR3 nucleotides are TGCAGCGTTGAACATAGTTCGCGGGCTTTCTTT.

As regards this clonotype: A read error is the likely source, as a far larger clone sits one nucleotide away. This rearrangement joins TRBV6-2 or TRBV6-3 to TRBJ2-5, with D perhaps TRBD2 (6 bases). Between the trimmed V and J ends, which lost 7 bases and 6 bases, there was a span of 15 bases. Germline CDR1 MNHEY, CDR2 SVGEGT. This CDR3 region has 13 residues. The DNA for the CDR3 is TGTGCCAGCACCGCCCTAGCGAGGCAGACCCAGTACTTC. The encoded protein is CASTALARQTQYF.

This clonotype was counted ten times or more. The chain is built from TRBV6-1 and TRBJ1-1; unclear D gene. The CDR3 covers 12 residues. Looked up from germline, CDR1 is MNHNS and CDR2 is SASEGT. The V end lost 7 bases, the J end lost 8 bases, and 14 bases lay between the germline ends. The CDR3 sequence: CASTLEGAEAFF. In nucleotides, the CDR3 is TGTGCCAGCACCTTGGAGGGAGCCGAAGCTTTCTTT.

In this sample, this clonotype turned up once. The junction departs from the called germline gene at one end, perhaps through a read error. This chain links TRBV24-1 with TRBJ2-5; 8 bases match TRBD2. Germline CDR1 and CDR2: KGHDR and SFDVKD. The CDR3 totals 16 residues. CDR3 coding DNA: TGTGACACCAGTGCAGCCCCGGGACTAGGGCAAGAGACCCAGTACTTC. Amino acid sequence: CDTSAAPGLGQETQYF.

A remark on this clonotype: This probably arose from a read error, given a far larger clone one base away. The V call is TRBV6-4, the J call TRBJ1-6; D is perhaps TRBD1 (5 bases). CDR1 and CDR2 (germline): MRHNA, SNTAGT. Between the trimmed V and J ends, which lost 3 bases and 7 bases, there was a span of 10 bases. The CDR3 covers 14 residues. CDR3 region: CASSEGVYNSPLHF. The CDR3 DNA reads as TGTGCCAGCAGTGAGGGGGTTTACAATTCACCCCTCCACTTT.

In its sample, this clonotype was seen once. Since a far larger clone is one base different, this is likely a read error. The rearrangement joins TRBV6-5 to TRBJ1-2, with D uncertain. The V end lost 5 bases, the J end lost 7 bases, and 23 bases lay between the germline ends. The CDR3 contains 16 residues. Germline V gene sequence: CDR1 MNHEY, CDR2 SVGAGI. For the CDR3, the DNA is TGTGCCAGCAGTGCCACCAGGTTGTTTGAGAGCGGTGGCTACACCTTC. Translating gives CASSATRLFESGGYTF.